These 18 T cell receptor beta chains came from one sample sequenced in a study of blood T cell repertoires in COVID-19. The protocol was immunoSEQ multiplex PCR, while the TCRdb copy is restricted to in-frame clones and leaves out a portion. Here the sample spans approximately 220,000 clones, about 85% being singletons. Sequencing was carried out using peripheral blood. These receptors were obtained from a man in his fifties or sixties who had recovered from COVID-19.

V is TRBV4-1 and J is TRBJ2-7, with a weak D call TRBD1 (6 bases). V gave up 0 bases and J gave up 6 bases, with 18 bases separating them. The germline CDR1 and CDR2 sequences are MGHRA and YSYEKL. This CDR3 is built from 16 residues. CDR3 DNA: TGCGCCAGCAGCCAAGATCAGGCAGGGGCGGTTGTCGAGCAGTACTTC. This translates into CASSQDQAGAVVEQYF.

V is TRBV18 and J is TRBJ2-7; 7 bases are shared with TRBD1. Germline-derived CDR1 and CDR2 are KGHSH and LQKENI. CDR3 length: 16 amino acids. J gave up 6 bases and V 1 base, and 12 bases lay outside the gene matches. The chain's CDR3 is CASSPLRGQVNPEQYF. Written as DNA, the CDR3 is TGTGCCAGCTCACCACTTCGCGGACAGGTAAATCCCGAGCAGTACTTC. Filled out from reference TRBV18 and TRBJ2-7, the complete variable domain reads NAGVMQNPRHLVRRRGQEARLRCSPMKGHSHVYWYRQLPEEGLKFMVYLQKENIIDESGMPKERFSAEFPKEGPSILRIQQVVRGDSAAYFCASSPLRGQVNPEQYFGPGTRLTVT.

This clone was counted between two and nine times. The chain joins TRBV19 to TRBJ1-1, with D hard to call. The CDR3 covers 13 residues. CDR1 is LNHDA, CDR2 SQIVND, per germline (reference sequence). V shed 2 bases and J shed 3 bases, with 7 bases lying between them. CDR3 protein: CASSIYRDTEAFF. CDR3 bases: TGTGCCAGTAGTATATACCGGGACACTGAAGCTTTCTTT.

V gene TRBV11-3 combines with J gene TRBJ2-1, with TRBD2 identical over 9 bases. The V segment lost 8 bases and the J segment 9 bases; nucleotides outside the gene matches: 8. CDR1 and CDR2 (germline): SGHNT, YENEEA. This CDR3 spans 13 amino acids. The CDR3 protein is CASAIAGAAEQFF. As DNA, the CDR3 is TGTGCCAGCGCCATAGCGGGAGCTGCTGAGCAGTTCTTC.

In DNA form, the CDR3 reads TGCAGCGTCGGACAGACAGATACGCAGTATTTT. It is translated as CSVGQTDTQYF. V usage is TRBV29-1 and J usage is TRBJ2-3; tentatively, D is TRBD1 (6 bases). V was trimmed by 6 bases and J by 3 bases, leaving 7 bases between them. This CDR3 is built from 11 residues. Germline CDR1 and CDR2: SQVTM and ANQGSEA.

The chain recombines TRBV2 with TRBJ2-4; weak D call: TRBD2 (6 bases). The CDR3 spans 13 residues. The ends were cut back, 3 bases at V and 10 bases at J, with 13 bases in the middle. Germline CDR1 is SNHLY and CDR2 is FYNNEI. The CDR3 bases are TGTGCCAGCAGTGAGGGAGAGGGAGGAATTCAGTACTTC. Its protein product is CASSEGEGGIQYF.

The CDR3 DNA follows: TGCGCCAGCAGCTTGGAGGGACAGAGCTCCTATAATTCACCCCTCCACTTT. As protein: CASSLEGQSSYNSPLHF. The chain recombines TRBV5-1 with TRBJ1-6; 7 positions match TRBD1. The length of the CDR3 is 17 residues. Trimming cost V 0 bases and J 0 bases; bases outside gene matches: 3. The V gene's germline CDR1 is SGHRS and CDR2 YFSETQ.

V is TRBV27 and J is TRBJ1-1; D perhaps matches TRBD1 (5 bases). Germline loops: CDR1 MNHEY, CDR2 SMNVEV (reference sequence). V shed 2 bases and J shed 1 base, with 14 bases lying between them. The CDR3 covers 16 residues. The CDR3 coding sequence is TGTGCCAGCAGTTTAGCGGCAGGGTATTCGAACACTGAAGCTTTCTTT. Protein sequence: CASSLAAGYSNTEAFF.

This clone turned up a few times. The J gene is TRBJ1-6, the V gene TRBV27, with 10 bases identical to TRBD1. This CDR3 has 15 residues. J lost 10 bases, V lost 6 bases, and 9 bases had no gene match. Germline-derived CDR1 and CDR2 are MNHEY and SMNVEV (reference sequence). The CDR3 sequence is CASRRQGAVGSPLHF. CDR3 DNA: TGTGCCAGCAGGCGACAGGGGGCGGTGGGATCACCCCTCCACTTT.

CDR3 region: CASSLVAGTSEAQYF. The CDR3 DNA sequence: TGTGCCAGCAGCTTGGTCGCGGGAACCTCTGAGGCCCAGTACTTC. The chain links TRBV5-4 to TRBJ2-5; the D gene is possibly TRBD2 (6 bases). This CDR3 contains 15 residues. CDR1 and CDR2 from the germline V gene are SGHNT and YYREEE (reference sequence). V lost 0 bases and J lost 9, with 18 bases in between.

The chain recombines TRBV5-1 with TRBJ2-7; the D gene is possibly TRBD2 (6 bases). The CDR3 contains 17 residues. The germline V and J ends were trimmed by 4 bases and 0 bases, with 20 bases remaining between them. Germline V CDR1 and CDR2: SGHRS, YFSETQ. CDR3 region: CASSPPPTRLVSYEQYF. DNA of the CDR3: TGCGCCAGCAGCCCCCCACCGACTAGGCTAGTCTCCTACGAGCAGTACTTC.

The genes are TRBV19 and TRBJ2-2, with 9 bases lining up with TRBD2. Trimming took 1 base from V and 7 from J; bases not matched to a gene: 10. Germline V gene data show CDR1 as LNHDA and CDR2 as SQIVND (reference sequence). The CDR3 is 17 amino acids. This CDR3 reads CASSIGRLAGRHGELFF. CDR3 in DNA: TGTGCCAGTAGTATAGGGCGTCTAGCGGGACGACACGGGGAGCTGTTTTTT.

The rearrangement links TRBV19 to TRBJ2-4; 16 bases are a match to TRBD2. From germline, CDR1 is LNHDA and CDR2 SQIVND (reference sequence). The CDR3 length is 18 residues. J gave up 1 base and V 6 bases, and 6 bases lay outside the gene matches. The CDR3 DNA is TGTGCCAGTAGCGCGGGACTAGCGGGAGGGCTGGCCAAAAACATTCAGTACTTC. It yields the protein CASSAGLAGGLAKNIQYF.

CDR3 sequence: CASSLKPPYEKLFF. In nucleotides, the CDR3 is TGCGCCAGCAGCTTGAAGCCGCCCTACGAAAAACTGTTTTTT. This chain connects TRBV5-1 to TRBJ1-4; no clear D gene. Trimming pared 1 base from V and 8 bases from J, leaving 12 bases between. This CDR3 region has 14 residues. From germline, CDR1 is SGHRS and CDR2 YFSETQ.

The genes are TRBV28 and TRBJ2-5; 9 positions match TRBD2. The V gene's germline CDR1 is MDHEN and CDR2 SYDVKM. The CDR3 consists of 15 residues. Trimming cost V 2 bases and J 1 base; bases outside gene matches: 2. The CDR3 spells CASSLLAGLQETQYF. CDR3 bases: TGTGCCAGCAGTTTACTAGCGGGACTCCAAGAGACCCAGTACTTC.

This chain links TRBV5-4 with TRBJ2-7, with TRBD1 matching over 10 bases. Germline V lookup: CDR1 SGHNT, CDR2 YYREEE (reference sequence). The length of the CDR3 is 15 residues. V lost 4 bases and J lost 1; bases outside the gene matches: 5. CDR3 residues: CASSDGTGVSYEQYF. The DNA of the CDR3 is TGTGCCAGCAGCGATGGGACAGGGGTTTCCTACGAGCAGTACTTC.

In DNA form, the CDR3 reads TGTGCCACCAGTGATACAGGGGGCGCTGGCTATGGCTACACCTTC. Protein: CATSDTGGAGYGYTF. The rearrangement links TRBV24-1 to TRBJ1-2, with 9 bases that match TRBD1. Per the germline V gene, CDR1 is KGHDR and CDR2 is SFDVKD. The ends lost 3 bases at V and 4 bases at J; junction bases unmatched: 5. This CDR3 contains 15 residues.

This chain joins TRBV6-1 and TRBJ1-1, with D tentatively TRBD1 (6 bases). V dropped 0 bases and J dropped 1 base, with 12 bases sitting between them. This CDR3 region has 16 residues. From germline, CDR1 is MNHNS and CDR2 SASEGT. The CDR3: CASSEAINRANTEAFF. In DNA form, the CDR3 reads TGTGCCAGCAGTGAAGCGATTAACAGGGCGAACACTGAAGCTTTCTTT.